What follows are 23 T cell receptor beta chains derived from one specimen sequenced in a study of blood T cell repertoires in COVID-19. Method: immunoSEQ multiplex PCR; TCRdb's copy keeps in-frame clones and lacks some. Counted here are some 100,000 clones, approximately 86% occurring once; the ten biggest clones make up 2.7%. Specimen: PBMCs or T cells enriched from blood (not recorded which). Source of these receptors: a woman aged 45-60 years who had recovered from COVID-19.

The rearrangement joins TRBV5-4 to TRBJ2-5, with a weak D call TRBD2 (6 bases). V gave up 7 bases and J gave up 4 bases, with 14 bases separating them. The CDR3 loop spans 13 amino acids. Germline V gene lookup returns CDR1 SGHNT and CDR2 YYREEE (reference sequence). CDR3 loop: CASHSGNLETQYF. In nucleotides, the CDR3 is TGTGCCAGCCATAGCGGAAATTTAGAGACCCAGTACTTC. Full variable domain (rest looked up from reference TRBV5-4 and TRBJ2-5): ETGVTQSPTHLIKTRGQQVTLRCSSQSGHNTVSWYQQALGQGPQFIFQYYREEENGRGNFPPRFSGLQFPNYSSELNVNALELDDSALYLCASHSGNLETQYFGPGTRLLVL.

V usage is TRBV5-3 and J usage is TRBJ2-4; 8 bases line up with TRBD2. TRBV5-3 is known as an ORF, though its function is uncertain. The length of the CDR3 is 15 residues. Trimming removed 0 bases from V and 6 bases from J; junction bases left unmatched: 5. CDR3 sequence (DNA): TGTGCCAGAAGCTTGGTCTGCGGGAGGTTAAACATTCAGTACTTC. Its protein product is CARSLVCGRLNIQYF.

This clone occurred once. V usage is TRBV9 and J usage is TRBJ2-7; 7 nucleotides line up with TRBD2. The ends lost 4 bases at V and 3 bases at J; junction bases unmatched: 4. The CDR3 is 13 amino acids. Germline CDR1 is SGDLS and CDR2 is YYNGEE. This CDR3 reads CASSPGLDYEQYF. Written as DNA, the CDR3 is TGTGCCAGCAGCCCAGGACTAGACTACGAGCAGTACTTC. Based on the CDR3 plus reference TRBV9 and TRBJ2-7, the full variable domain is DSGVTQTPKHLITATGQRVTLRCSPRSGDLSVYWYQQSLDQGLQFLIQYYNGEERAKGNILERFSAQQFPDLHSELNLSSLELGDSALYFCASSPGLDYEQYFGPGTRLTVT.

Of note for this clone: Other nucleotide sequences from this sample produce the same CDR3. The CDR3 bases are TGTGCCAGCAGTAGGGGAGGGACTTACAATGAGCAGTTCTTC. Translating it yields CASSRGGTYNEQFF. The rearrangement uses TRBV7-9 and TRBJ2-1; TRBD2 matches 7 bases. There are 14 residues in the CDR3. V was pared by 6 bases and J by 4 bases, with 6 bases of the junction left unmatched. Per the germline V gene, CDR1 is SEHNR and CDR2 is FQNEAQ (reference sequence).

The chain carries TRBV5-6 and TRBJ2-1; 12 bases map to TRBD2. The CDR3 is 18 residues long. The V gene end was trimmed by 4 bases and the J gene end by 9 bases; junction bases not matched to a gene: 17. Per the germline V gene, CDR1 is SGHDT and CDR2 is YYEEEE. The CDR3 sequence is CASSRRTSGITALGEQFF. CDR3 bases: TGTGCCAGCAGCCGACGGACTAGCGGGATCACCGCGCTGGGTGAGCAGTTCTTC.

This clone has just one count. The J gene is TRBJ1-6, the V gene TRBV27; a possible D gene is TRBD1 (5 bases). Trimming removed 6 bases at V and 4 bases at J, with 10 bases between. CDR1 and CDR2 (germline): MNHEY, SMNVEV (reference sequence). The CDR3 covers 14 residues. The CDR3 bases are TGTGCCAGCAGGGAGGGGTTTTATAATTCACCCCTCCACTTT. This translates into CASREGFYNSPLHF.

The gene calls are TRBV11-1 and TRBJ2-7; 12 positions agree with TRBD2. V shed 1 base, J shed 3 bases, and the junction held 4 bases outside the gene matches. The V gene's germline CDR1 is SGHAT and CDR2 FQDESV (reference sequence). The CDR3 is made up of 16 amino acids. CDR3 protein: CASSLGGLAGNYEQYF. The CDR3 coding sequence is TGTGCCAGCAGCTTAGGCGGACTAGCGGGGAACTACGAGCAGTACTTC. Full variable domain (rest looked up from reference TRBV11-1 and TRBJ2-7): EAEVAQSPRYKITEKSQAVAFWCDPISGHATLYWYRQILGQGPELLVQFQDESVVDDSQLPKDRFSAERLKGVDSTLKIQPAELGDSAMYLCASSLGGLAGNYEQYFGPGTRLTVT.

The chain has TRBV5-4 and TRBJ2-5; a possible D gene is TRBD1 (6 bases). The CDR3 length is 15 residues. V lost 2 bases, J lost 3 bases, and 14 bases lay in between. The germline CDR1 and CDR2 sequences are SGHNT and YYREEE (reference sequence). In nucleotides, the CDR3 is TGTGCCAGCAGCTTCCGGCTTGGGGGCGAAGAGACCCAGTACTTC. Amino acid sequence: CASSFRLGGEETQYF.

J is TRBJ1-3 and V is TRBV6-5, with D maybe TRBD1 (5 bases). The CDR3 runs to 15 residues. Germline V lookup: CDR1 MNHEY, CDR2 SVGAGI. The V end was cut by 6 bases, the J end by 7 bases, with 19 bases between. This CDR3 is CASSHRATKGNTIYF. The CDR3 bases are TGTGCCAGCAGCCATCGGGCTACTAAGGGGAACACCATATATTTT.

The chain's CDR3 is CASSPMGRVGPMNTEAFF. The CDR3 DNA reads as TGTGCCAGCTCACCAATGGGGCGCGTCGGGCCGATGAACACTGAAGCTTTCTTT. The V gene is TRBV18, the J gene TRBJ1-1; D is possibly TRBD1 (5 bases). V shed 2 bases and J shed 0 bases, with 19 bases lying between them. This CDR3 has 18 amino acids. Germline CDR1 KGHSH, CDR2 LQKENI.

The chain has TRBV2 and TRBJ1-4, with D perhaps TRBD1 (5 bases). Germline CDR1 SNHLY, CDR2 FYNNEI. V lost 7 bases to trimming and J lost 7 bases, with 16 bases between them. The CDR3 runs to 14 residues. CDR3 DNA: TGTGCCAGCAATATTCAGGGCGGTGGTGAAAAACTGTTTTTT. Protein: CASNIQGGGEKLFF.

The chain links TRBV6-2 or TRBV6-3 to TRBJ2-7, with TRBD1 matching 7 bases. There are 16 residues in the CDR3. Unmatched junction bases numbered 11, after V lost 4 bases and J lost 2 bases. CDR1 and CDR2 from the germline V gene are MNHEY and SVGEGT. The CDR3 protein is CASSSGSTGTAYEQYF. As DNA, the CDR3 is TGTGCCAGCAGTTCCGGGTCAACCGGGACAGCCTACGAGCAGTACTTC.

The count of this clone is one. A read error may account for a junction end that differs from germline. The chain joins TRBV5-6 to TRBJ2-1; 7 bases match TRBD1. This CDR3 region has 18 residues. CDR1 and CDR2 from the germline V gene are SGHDT and YYEEEE. CDR3 coding DNA: TGTGCCAGCAACTTGTATCGTGTAGGGGGCTTCTCCTACAATGAGCAGTTCTTC. This encodes CASNLYRVGGFSYNEQFF.

This chain connects TRBV4-2 to TRBJ2-7; tentatively, D is TRBD1 (6 bases). The CDR3 is 16 residues long. The germline gives CDR1 LGHNA, CDR2 YNFKEQ. V was pared by 1 base and J by 5 bases, with 18 bases between. The CDR3 region is CASSQGITGFGDEQYF. The CDR3 DNA reads as TGTGCCAGCAGCCAAGGAATCACAGGGTTTGGGGACGAGCAGTACTTC.

CDR3 in amino acids: CASSFRQGARDTQYF. CDR3 sequence (DNA): TGCGCCAGCAGCTTCCGACAGGGGGCTCGAGATACGCAGTATTTT. V and J are TRBV5-1 and TRBJ2-3; 10 nucleotides align to TRBD1. The CDR3 spans 15 residues. Trimming cost V 2 bases and J 5 bases; bases outside gene matches: 5. CDR1 and CDR2 (germline): SGHRS, YFSETQ.

V gene TRBV9 combines with J gene TRBJ1-2; D is perhaps TRBD1 (5 bases). This CDR3 comprises 14 residues. The germline gives CDR1 SGDLS, CDR2 YYNGEE. Deletions cut 4 bases from V and 4 bases from J, with 14 bases between. The CDR3 spells CASSLRDLGYGYTF. Here the CDR3 DNA reads TGTGCCAGCAGCCTACGGGACTTAGGCTATGGCTACACCTTC.

The CDR3 nucleotides are TGTGCCAGTAGTACCACCGGGACTCCCAAATTTCTCCAAGAGACCCAGTACTTC. It is translated as CASSTTGTPKFLQETQYF. V and J are TRBV19 and TRBJ2-5, with D perhaps TRBD2 (6 bases). Germline V gives CDR1 LNHDA, CDR2 SQIVND (reference sequence). This CDR3 is built from 18 residues. V lost 4 bases and J 1 base, leaving 22 bases between the germline ends.

This clone was recorded once. J is TRBJ2-1 and V is TRBV5-1, with 10 bases aligning to TRBD1. CDR1 and CDR2 from the germline V gene are SGHRS and YFSETQ. V trimming: 4 bases; J trimming: 6 bases; junction bases outside the gene matches: 4. This CDR3 region has 14 residues. CDR3 nucleotides: TGCGCCAGCAGCGACGACAGGGGGCTCAATGAGCAGTTCTTC. The encoded protein is CASSDDRGLNEQFF.

The genes are TRBV5-8 and TRBJ2-2; TRBD1 matches at 8 bases. The CDR3 length is 17 residues. V dropped 2 bases and J dropped 4; count of bases not matched to a gene: 10. Germline V gene sequence: CDR1 SGHTS, CDR2 YDEGEE. The CDR3 protein is CASSLRGWQGATGELFF. The CDR3 nucleotides read TGTGCCAGCAGCTTAAGAGGGTGGCAGGGGGCCACCGGGGAGCTGTTTTTT.

Comment on this clone: The junction differs from germline at one of its ends, possibly a read error. The chain combines TRBV30 with TRBJ1-1; 9 nucleotides agree with TRBD1. The V gene's germline CDR1 is GTSNPN and CDR2 SVGIG (reference sequence). This CDR3 comprises 12 residues. The CDR3 spells CAWRDRGPEGVF. The CDR3 bases are TGTGCCTGGAGGGACAGGGGACCGGAGGGGGTCTTT. Together with reference TRBV30 and TRBJ1-1, the CDR3 gives the full variable domain: SQTIHQWPATLVQPVGSPLSLECTVEGTSNPNLYWYRQAAGRGLQLLFYSVGIGQISSEVPQNLSASRPQDRQFILSSKKLLLSDSGFYLCAWRDRGPEGVFGQGTRLTVV.

The genes are TRBV6-5 and TRBJ2-1, with D perhaps TRBD1 (5 bases). V gave up 8 bases and J gave up 6 bases, with 8 bases separating them. Germline V gives CDR1 MNHEY, CDR2 SVGAGI. This CDR3 region has 11 residues. The CDR3 bases are TGTGCCAGCTGGGGCAGCAATGAGCAGTTCTTC. This gives the protein CASWGSNEQFF.

The genes are TRBV11-3 and TRBJ2-1; 7 positions match TRBD1. Trimming took 3 bases from V and 7 from J; bases not matched to a gene: 9. This CDR3 spans 15 amino acids. Germline V CDR1 and CDR2: SGHNT, YENEEA. The chain's CDR3 is CASSFAQQGLNEQFF. In DNA form, the CDR3 reads TGTGCCAGCAGCTTTGCCCAACAGGGGCTAAATGAGCAGTTCTTC.

The rearrangement links TRBV7-9 to TRBJ1-2, with D perhaps TRBD1 (5 bases). The germline gives CDR1 SEHNR, CDR2 FQNEAQ (reference sequence). The CDR3 is 16 amino acids. The ends were cut back, 5 bases at V and 3 bases at J, with 19 bases in the middle. The DNA of the CDR3 is TGTGCCAGCAGCCCCTCAGGAGCGGGGGGGTACTATGGCTACACCTTC. It yields the protein CASSPSGAGGYYGYTF.